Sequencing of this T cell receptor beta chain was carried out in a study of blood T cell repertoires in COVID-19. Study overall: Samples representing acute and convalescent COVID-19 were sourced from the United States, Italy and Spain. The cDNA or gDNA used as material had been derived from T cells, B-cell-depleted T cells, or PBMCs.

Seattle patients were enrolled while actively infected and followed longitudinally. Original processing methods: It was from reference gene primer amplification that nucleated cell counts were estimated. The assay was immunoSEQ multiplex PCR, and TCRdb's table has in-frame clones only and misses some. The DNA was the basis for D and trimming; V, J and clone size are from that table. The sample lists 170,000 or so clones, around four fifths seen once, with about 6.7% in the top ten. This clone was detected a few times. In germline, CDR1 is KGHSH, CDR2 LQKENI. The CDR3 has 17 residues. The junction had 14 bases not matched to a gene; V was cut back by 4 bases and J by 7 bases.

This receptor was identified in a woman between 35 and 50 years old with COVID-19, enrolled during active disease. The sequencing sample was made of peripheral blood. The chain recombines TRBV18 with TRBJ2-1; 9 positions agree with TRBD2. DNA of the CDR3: TGTGCCAGCTCACGAGGGGTTAGCGGGGGCGCCGGTAATGAGCAGTTCTTC. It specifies CASSRGVSGGAGNEQFF.